A selection of T cell receptor beta chains follows, all from one sample in a study of blood T cell repertoires in COVID-19. Generated by immunoSEQ multiplex PCR, the TCRdb table keeps only in-frame clones and is missing some. The data contain around 250,000 clones, about 88% of them singletons. Sequencing was done on a sample of peripheral blood. These receptor sequences come from a man between 18 and 29 years old with active or convalescent COVID-19. Both conserved end residues are trimmed from each CDR3. The order of the fields is clone size, V gene, J gene, CDR3 protein. Part of the rows lack a size; the others show once, few, many or a class for expanded clones.

>.|TRBV21-1|TRBJ2-1
AARDCSYNEQF
>.|TRBV28|TRBJ2-6
ASNNRQGLQGANVLT
>.|TRBV7-9|TRBJ2-1
ASSLMGHNEQF
>.|TRBV7-3|TRBJ2-2
ASSPFSGNTGELF
>.|TRBV9|TRBJ1-1
ASAGGMNTEAF
>.|TRBV9|TRBJ2-7
ASSVGGSPYEQY
>.|TRBV12-3/TRBV12-4|TRBJ1-1
ASSQTVNTEAF
>.|TRBV6-5|TRBJ1-5
ASRKGQGGDQPQH
>.|TRBV15|TRBJ1-6
ATSREARSPLH
>.|TRBV19|TRBJ1-3
ASSSRGSSGNTIY
>few|TRBV6-5|TRBJ2-7
ASSYVPGGSDEQY
>once|TRBV2|TRBJ2-1
ASTPAPTYNEQF
>.|TRBV28|TRBJ2-5
ASSTTGRGETQY
>.|TRBV6-5|TRBJ2-1
ASSYSGRYNEQF
>.|TRBV11-2|TRBJ1-1
ASSPGQYDTEAF
>.|TRBV29-1|TRBJ2-7
SATGTTTGEQY
>.|TRBV7-9|TRBJ2-2
ASSFEELVTGELF
>.|TRBV6-5|TRBJ2-2
ASSYRSINTGELF
>few|TRBV6-5|TRBJ1-5
ASWSGQGWDQPQH
>.|TRBV6-5|TRBJ2-7
ASQSGDRSYEQY
>.|TRBV5-1|TRBJ1-1
ASSLGVVRDTEAF
>.|TRBV11-3|TRBJ2-7
ASSLAQGELVVPAGREQY
>.|TRBV19|TRBJ2-5
ASRSGETQY
>.|TRBV9|TRBJ1-1
ASSVWGGNTEAF
>.|TRBV11-2|TRBJ2-5
ASRSPGLPPAQY
>.|TRBV5-4|TRBJ2-2
ASSQAFQAGELF